The 8 T cell receptor beta chains below come from one sample, sequenced in a study of blood T cell repertoires in COVID-19. Using immunoSEQ multiplex PCR, the repertoire was profiled, and TCRdb retains in-frame clones only, with some absent. The table has tens of thousands of clones, roughly nine tenths seen once. Material: peripheral blood. Receptors originate from a man aged 50-60 years with active COVID-19.

The chain joins TRBV23-1 to TRBJ2-1; weak D call: TRBD1 (5 bases). TRBV23-1 is designated an ORF whose function remains uncertain. This CDR3 comprises 14 residues. V lost 8 bases, J lost 0 bases, and 11 bases lay in between. For the CDR3, the DNA is TGCGCCAGCTGGGGCGCTGTCTCCTACAATGAGCAGTTCTTC. Encoded protein: CASWGAVSYNEQFF.

The rearrangement uses TRBV5-6 and TRBJ2-2, with 9 bases matching TRBD2. The length of the CDR3 is 16 residues. Germline V gene lookup returns CDR1 SGHDT and CDR2 YYEEEE. V shed 0 bases, J shed 7 bases, and the junction held 7 bases outside the gene matches. The CDR3 region has the DNA TGTGCCAGCAGCTTGGAGCTAGCGGGAATGGGCGGGGAGCTGTTTTTT. Protein sequence: CASSLELAGMGGELFF.

The rearrangement uses TRBV11-3 and TRBJ2-2; TRBD2 aligns across 7 bases. This CDR3 has 16 amino acids. The V segment lost 1 base and the J segment 6 bases; nucleotides outside the gene matches: 8. The germline CDR1 and CDR2 sequences are SGHNT and YENEEA. CDR3 sequence: CASSLAGGLGSGELFF. The CDR3, as DNA: TGTGCCAGCAGCTTAGCGGGGGGTTTGGGGTCCGGGGAGCTGTTTTTT. The whole variable domain, filled in from reference TRBV11-3 and TRBJ2-2, reads EAGVVQSPRYKIIEKKQPVAFWCNPISGHNTLYWYLQNLGQGPELLIRYENEEAVDDSQLPKDRFSAERLKGVDSTLKIQPAELGDSAVYLCASSLAGGLGSGELFFGEGSRLTVL.

This clone was seen once. This sequence joins TRBV6-6 and TRBJ1-6, with D perhaps matching TRBD1 (6 bases). This CDR3 comprises 15 residues. Germline CDR1 and CDR2: MNHNY and SVGAGI (reference sequence). The V end lost 7 bases, the J end lost 10 bases, and 20 bases lay between the germline ends. In DNA form, the CDR3 reads TGTGCCAGCATCGCGGGGGGGCGGAGGGGATCACCCCTCCACTTT. Translation: CASIAGGRRGSPLHF.

This sequence joins TRBV18 and TRBJ2-7, with TRBD2 as a possible D gene (5 bases). The CDR3 length is 14 residues. CDR1 and CDR2 from the germline V gene are KGHSH and LQKENI. The V end lost 2 bases, the J end lost 1 base, and 9 bases lay between the germline ends. DNA of the CDR3: TGTGCCAGCTCACCAATTACGGGGTCCTACGAGCAGTACTTC. Translation gives CASSPITGSYEQYF.

The chain combines TRBV12-5 with TRBJ1-2; 7 bases line up with TRBD1. Germline trimming cut 8 bases from V and 7 bases from J; bases unmatched to any gene: 7. In germline, CDR1 is LGHNT, CDR2 FRNRAP. This CDR3 region has 12 residues. This CDR3 reads CASRLQGGGYTF. The CDR3 nucleotides are TGTGCTAGTCGACTCCAGGGGGGTGGCTACACCTTC. Full variable domain (remainder filled in from reference TRBV12-5 and TRBJ1-2): DARVTQTPRHKVTEMGQEVTMRCQPILGHNTVFWYRQTMMQGLELLAYFRNRAPLDDSGMPKDRFSAEMPDATLATLKIQPSEPRDSAVYFCASRLQGGGYTFGSGTRLTVV.

The chain is built from TRBV5-4 and TRBJ1-1; 9 nucleotides line up with TRBD1. The CDR3 consists of 13 residues. Looked up from germline, CDR1 is SGHNT and CDR2 is YYREEE (reference sequence). The junction had 9 bases not matched to a gene; V was cut back by 4 bases and J by 11 bases. The CDR3 is CASSRDRVGGAFF. The CDR3 region has the DNA TGTGCCAGCAGCAGGGACAGGGTTGGGGGGGCTTTCTTT.

The rearrangement links TRBV4-1 to TRBJ2-7; TRBD2 might be the D (5 bases). The length of the CDR3 is 13 residues. In germline, CDR1 is MGHRA, CDR2 YSYEKL. Trimming shortened V by 4 bases and J by 5 bases, and 12 bases separated the two germline ends. CDR3 sequence (DNA): TGCGCCAGCAGCCTATCGGGAACGAACGAGCAGTACTTC. The encoded protein is CASSLSGTNEQYF.